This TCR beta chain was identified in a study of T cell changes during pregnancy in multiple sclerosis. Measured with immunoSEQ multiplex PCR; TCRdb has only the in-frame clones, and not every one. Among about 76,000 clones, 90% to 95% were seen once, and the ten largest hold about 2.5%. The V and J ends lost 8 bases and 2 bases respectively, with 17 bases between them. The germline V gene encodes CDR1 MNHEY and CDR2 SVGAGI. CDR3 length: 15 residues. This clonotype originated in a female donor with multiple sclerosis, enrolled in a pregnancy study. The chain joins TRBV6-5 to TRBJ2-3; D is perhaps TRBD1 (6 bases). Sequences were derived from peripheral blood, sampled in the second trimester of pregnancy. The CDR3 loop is CASASSGTTTDTQYF. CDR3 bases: TGTGCCAGCGCGAGCTCCGGGACAACCACAGATACGCAGTATTTT.